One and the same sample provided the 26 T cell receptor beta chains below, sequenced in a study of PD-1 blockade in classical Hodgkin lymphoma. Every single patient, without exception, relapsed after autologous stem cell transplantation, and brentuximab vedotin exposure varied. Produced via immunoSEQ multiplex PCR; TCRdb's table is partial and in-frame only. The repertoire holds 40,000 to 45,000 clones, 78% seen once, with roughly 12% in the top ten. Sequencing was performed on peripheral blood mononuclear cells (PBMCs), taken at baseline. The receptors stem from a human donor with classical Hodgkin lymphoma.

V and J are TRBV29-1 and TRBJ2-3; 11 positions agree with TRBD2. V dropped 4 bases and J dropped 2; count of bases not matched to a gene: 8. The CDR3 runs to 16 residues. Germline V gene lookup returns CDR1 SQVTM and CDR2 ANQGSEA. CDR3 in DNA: TGCAGCGTTGGAATCTCTAGCGGGGGGCCCACAGATACGCAGTATTTT. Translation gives CSVGISSGGPTDTQYF.

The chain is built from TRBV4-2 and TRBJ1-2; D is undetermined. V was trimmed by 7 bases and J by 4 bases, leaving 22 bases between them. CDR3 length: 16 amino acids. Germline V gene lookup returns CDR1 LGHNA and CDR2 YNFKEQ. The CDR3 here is CASNCFIPGKTYGYTF. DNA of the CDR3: TGTGCCAGCAATTGCTTCATACCAGGAAAGACCTATGGCTACACCTTC.

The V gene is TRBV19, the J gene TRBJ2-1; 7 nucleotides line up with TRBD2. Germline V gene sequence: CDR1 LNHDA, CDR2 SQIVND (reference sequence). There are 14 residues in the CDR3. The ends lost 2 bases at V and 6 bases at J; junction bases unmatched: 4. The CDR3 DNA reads TGTGCCAGTAGTATAATCCCGGGGGGCAATGAGCAGTTCTTC. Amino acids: CASSIIPGGNEQFF.

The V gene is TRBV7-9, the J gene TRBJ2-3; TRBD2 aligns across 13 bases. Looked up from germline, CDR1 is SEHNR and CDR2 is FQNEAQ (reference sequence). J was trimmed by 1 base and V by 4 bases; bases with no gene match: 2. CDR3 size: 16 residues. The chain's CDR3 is CASSSTSGGGTDTQYF. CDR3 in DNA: TGTGCCAGCAGCTCCACTAGCGGGGGGGGCACAGATACGCAGTATTTT.

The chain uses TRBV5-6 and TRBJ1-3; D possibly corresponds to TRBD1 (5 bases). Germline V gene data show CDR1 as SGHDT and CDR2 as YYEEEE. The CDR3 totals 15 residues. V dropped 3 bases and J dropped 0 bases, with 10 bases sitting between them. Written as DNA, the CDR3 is TGTGCCAGCAGCTCGGGGGTGACCTCTGGAAACACCATATATTTT. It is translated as CASSSGVTSGNTIYF.

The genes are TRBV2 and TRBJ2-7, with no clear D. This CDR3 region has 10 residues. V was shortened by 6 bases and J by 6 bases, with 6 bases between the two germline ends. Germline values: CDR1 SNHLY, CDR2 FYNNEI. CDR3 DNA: TGTGCCAGCAGGGCCTCCGAGCAGTACTTC. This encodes CASRASEQYF.

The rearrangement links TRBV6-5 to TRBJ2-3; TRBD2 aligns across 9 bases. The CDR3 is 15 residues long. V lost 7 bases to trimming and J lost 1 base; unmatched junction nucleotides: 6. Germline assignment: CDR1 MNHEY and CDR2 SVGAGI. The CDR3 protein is CASNTPSGGTDTQYF. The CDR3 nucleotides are TGTGCCAGCAACACCCCTAGCGGGGGCACAGATACGCAGTATTTT.

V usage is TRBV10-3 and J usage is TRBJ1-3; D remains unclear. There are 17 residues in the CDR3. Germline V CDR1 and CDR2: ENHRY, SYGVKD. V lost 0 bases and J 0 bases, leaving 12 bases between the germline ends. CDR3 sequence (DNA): TGTGCCATCAGTGAGTCGGATTTCCCCCTCTCTGGAAACACCATATATTTT. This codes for CAISESDFPLSGNTIYF.

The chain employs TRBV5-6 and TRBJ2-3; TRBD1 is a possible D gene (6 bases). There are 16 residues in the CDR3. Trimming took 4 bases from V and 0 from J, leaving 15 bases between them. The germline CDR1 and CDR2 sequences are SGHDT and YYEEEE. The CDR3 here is CASSGRTVYSTDTQYF. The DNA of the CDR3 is TGTGCCAGCAGCGGACGGACAGTTTACAGCACAGATACGCAGTATTTT.

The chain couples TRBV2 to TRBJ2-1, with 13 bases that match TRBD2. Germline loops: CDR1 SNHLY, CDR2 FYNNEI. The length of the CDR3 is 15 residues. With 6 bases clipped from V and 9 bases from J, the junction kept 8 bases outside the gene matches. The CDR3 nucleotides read TGTGCCAGCAGGGAACTAGCGGGGGGGCCCAGTGAGCAGTTCTTC. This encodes CASRELAGGPSEQFF.

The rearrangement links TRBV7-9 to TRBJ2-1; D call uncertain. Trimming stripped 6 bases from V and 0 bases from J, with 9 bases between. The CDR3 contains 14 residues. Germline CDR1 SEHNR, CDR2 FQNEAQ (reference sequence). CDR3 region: CASRLLGSYNEQFF. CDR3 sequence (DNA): TGTGCCAGCAGGTTACTTGGCTCCTACAATGAGCAGTTCTTC.

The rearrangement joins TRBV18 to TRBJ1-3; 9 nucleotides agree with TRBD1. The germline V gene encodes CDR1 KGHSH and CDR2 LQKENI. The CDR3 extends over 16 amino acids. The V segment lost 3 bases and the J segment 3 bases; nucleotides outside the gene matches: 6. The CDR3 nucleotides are TGTGCCAGCTCACCTCCCCCGGGACAGGGTGGAAACACCATATATTTT. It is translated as CASSPPPGQGGNTIYF. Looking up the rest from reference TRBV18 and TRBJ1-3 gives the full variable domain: NAGVMQNPRHLVRRRGQEARLRCSPMKGHSHVYWYRQLPEEGLKFMVYLQKENIIDESGMPKERFSAEFPKEGPSILRIQQVVRGDSAAYFCASSPPPGQGGNTIYFGEGSWLTVV.

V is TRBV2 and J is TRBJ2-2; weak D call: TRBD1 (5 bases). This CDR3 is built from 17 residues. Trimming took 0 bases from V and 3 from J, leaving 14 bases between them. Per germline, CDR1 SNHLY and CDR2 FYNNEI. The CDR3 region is CASSEALRGLDTGELFF. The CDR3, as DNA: TGTGCCAGCAGTGAAGCGCTTAGGGGTTTGGACACCGGGGAGCTGTTTTTT.

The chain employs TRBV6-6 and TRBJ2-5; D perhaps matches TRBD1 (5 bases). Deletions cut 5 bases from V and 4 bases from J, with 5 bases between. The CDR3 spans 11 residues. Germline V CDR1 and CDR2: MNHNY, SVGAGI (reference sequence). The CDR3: CASSRGETQYF. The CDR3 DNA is TGTGCCAGCAGTAGGGGAGAGACCCAGTACTTC.

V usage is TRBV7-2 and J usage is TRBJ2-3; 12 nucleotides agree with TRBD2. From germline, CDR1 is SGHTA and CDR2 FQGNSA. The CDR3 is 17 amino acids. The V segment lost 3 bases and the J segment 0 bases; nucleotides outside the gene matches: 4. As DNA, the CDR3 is TGTGCCAGCAGCTTTCCTAGCGGGGGGGTAAGCACAGATACGCAGTATTTT. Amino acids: CASSFPSGGVSTDTQYF.

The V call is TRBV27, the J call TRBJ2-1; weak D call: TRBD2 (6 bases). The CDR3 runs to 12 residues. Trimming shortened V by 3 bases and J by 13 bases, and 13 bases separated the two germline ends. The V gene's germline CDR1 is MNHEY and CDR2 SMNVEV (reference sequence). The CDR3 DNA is TGTGCCAGCAGTTTCCCGGGGGAGGAACAGTTCTTC. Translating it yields CASSFPGEEQFF.

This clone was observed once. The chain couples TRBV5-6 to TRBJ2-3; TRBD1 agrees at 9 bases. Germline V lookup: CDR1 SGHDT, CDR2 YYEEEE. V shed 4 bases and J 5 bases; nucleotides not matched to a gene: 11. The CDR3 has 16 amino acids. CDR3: CASSGPDRGLQDTQYF. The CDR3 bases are TGTGCCAGCAGCGGCCCGGACAGGGGATTGCAAGATACGCAGTATTTT.

The CDR3: CASRPPRGRTEAFF. The DNA for the CDR3 is TGTGCCAGTAGGCCCCCCAGGGGGCGAACTGAAGCTTTCTTT. V usage is TRBV19 and J usage is TRBJ1-1; 8 nucleotides agree with TRBD1. CDR1 and CDR2 from the germline V gene are LNHDA and SQIVND (reference sequence). This CDR3 has 14 amino acids. V trimming: 6 bases; J trimming: 5 bases; junction bases outside the gene matches: 8.

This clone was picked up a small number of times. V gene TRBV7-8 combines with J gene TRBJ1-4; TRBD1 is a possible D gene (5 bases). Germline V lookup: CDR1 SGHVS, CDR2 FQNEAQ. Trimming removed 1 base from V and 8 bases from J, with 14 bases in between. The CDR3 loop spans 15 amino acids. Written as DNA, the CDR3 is TGTGCCAGCAGCTTAGGGGCAGGGATAGGAGAAAAACTGTTTTTT. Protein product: CASSLGAGIGEKLFF.

The CDR3 nucleotides read TGTGCCAGCAGCCCAACAGGGAGCAGGTCACCCCTCCACTTT. The encoded protein is CASSPTGSRSPLHF. This chain links TRBV9 with TRBJ1-6; tentative D call: TRBD1 (6 bases). The germline V gene has CDR1 SGDLS and CDR2 YYNGEE. The V end lost 4 bases, the J end lost 10 bases, and 15 bases lay between the germline ends. This CDR3 region has 14 residues.

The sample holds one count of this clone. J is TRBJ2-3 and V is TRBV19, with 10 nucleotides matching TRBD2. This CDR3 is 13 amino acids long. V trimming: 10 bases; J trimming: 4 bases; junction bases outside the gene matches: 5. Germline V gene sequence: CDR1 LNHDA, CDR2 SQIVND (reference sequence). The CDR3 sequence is CATGLADADTQYF. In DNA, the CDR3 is TGTGCCACCGGACTAGCGGACGCAGATACGCAGTATTTT.

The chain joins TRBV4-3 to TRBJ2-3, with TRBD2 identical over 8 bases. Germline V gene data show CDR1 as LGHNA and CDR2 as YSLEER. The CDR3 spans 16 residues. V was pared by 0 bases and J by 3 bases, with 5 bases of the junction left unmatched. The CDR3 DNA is TGCGCCAGCAGCCAAGATCGGGGGGGAGAAACAGATACGCAGTATTTT. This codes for CASSQDRGGETDTQYF.

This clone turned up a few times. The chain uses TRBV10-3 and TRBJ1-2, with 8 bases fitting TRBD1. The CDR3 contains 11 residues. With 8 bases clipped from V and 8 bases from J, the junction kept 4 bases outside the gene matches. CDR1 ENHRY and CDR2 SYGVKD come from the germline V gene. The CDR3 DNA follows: TGTGCCATCCAGGGGGCTGGAGGCTACACCTTC. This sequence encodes CAIQGAGGYTF.

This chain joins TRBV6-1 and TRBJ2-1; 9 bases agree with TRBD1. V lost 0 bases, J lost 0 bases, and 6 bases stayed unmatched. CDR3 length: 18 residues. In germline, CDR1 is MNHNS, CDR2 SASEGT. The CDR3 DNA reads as TGTGCCAGCAGTGAAGCCGGGACAGGGATGAGCTCCTACAATGAGCAGTTCTTC. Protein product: CASSEAGTGMSSYNEQFF.

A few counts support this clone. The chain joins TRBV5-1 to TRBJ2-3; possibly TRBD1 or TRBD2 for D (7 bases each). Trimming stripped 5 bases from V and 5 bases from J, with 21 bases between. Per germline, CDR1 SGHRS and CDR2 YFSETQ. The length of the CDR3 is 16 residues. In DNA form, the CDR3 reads TGCGCCAGCAGTTTGACAGGGACCCCGGGGGGAGATACGCAGTATTTT. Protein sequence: CASSLTGTPGGDTQYF.

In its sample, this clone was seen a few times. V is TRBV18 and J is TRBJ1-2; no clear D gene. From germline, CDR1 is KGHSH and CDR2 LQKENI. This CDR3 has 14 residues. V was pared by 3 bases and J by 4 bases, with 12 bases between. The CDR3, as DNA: TGTGCCAGCTCACCTCGGCAACTGACCTATGGCTACACCTTC. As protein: CASSPRQLTYGYTF.